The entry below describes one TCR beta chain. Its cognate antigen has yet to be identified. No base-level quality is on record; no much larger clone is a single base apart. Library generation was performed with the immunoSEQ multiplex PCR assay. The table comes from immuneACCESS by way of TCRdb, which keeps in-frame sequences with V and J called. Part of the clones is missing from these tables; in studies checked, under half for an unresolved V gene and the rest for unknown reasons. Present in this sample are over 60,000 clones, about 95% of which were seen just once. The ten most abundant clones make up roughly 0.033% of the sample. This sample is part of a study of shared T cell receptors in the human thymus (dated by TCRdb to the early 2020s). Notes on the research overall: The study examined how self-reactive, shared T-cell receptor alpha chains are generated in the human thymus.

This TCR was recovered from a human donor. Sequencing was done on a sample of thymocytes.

CDR3 reads: CASSLDKGGYEKLFF. At the DNA level, the sequence is TGTGCCAGCAGCTTAGATAAGGGGGGTTATGAAAAACTGTTTTTT. The chain joins TRBV11-2 to TRBJ1-4; the D region possibly corresponds to TRBD1 (6 bases align). The germline V gene supplies CDR1 SGHAT and CDR2 FQNNGV. V and J lose 0 bases and 6 bases, and a span of 11 bases separates them. The CDR3 spans 15 residues, from the cysteine through the phenylalanine. Only the CDR3 portion is preserved as DNA: 45 bases, with reading frame beginning at the first base.